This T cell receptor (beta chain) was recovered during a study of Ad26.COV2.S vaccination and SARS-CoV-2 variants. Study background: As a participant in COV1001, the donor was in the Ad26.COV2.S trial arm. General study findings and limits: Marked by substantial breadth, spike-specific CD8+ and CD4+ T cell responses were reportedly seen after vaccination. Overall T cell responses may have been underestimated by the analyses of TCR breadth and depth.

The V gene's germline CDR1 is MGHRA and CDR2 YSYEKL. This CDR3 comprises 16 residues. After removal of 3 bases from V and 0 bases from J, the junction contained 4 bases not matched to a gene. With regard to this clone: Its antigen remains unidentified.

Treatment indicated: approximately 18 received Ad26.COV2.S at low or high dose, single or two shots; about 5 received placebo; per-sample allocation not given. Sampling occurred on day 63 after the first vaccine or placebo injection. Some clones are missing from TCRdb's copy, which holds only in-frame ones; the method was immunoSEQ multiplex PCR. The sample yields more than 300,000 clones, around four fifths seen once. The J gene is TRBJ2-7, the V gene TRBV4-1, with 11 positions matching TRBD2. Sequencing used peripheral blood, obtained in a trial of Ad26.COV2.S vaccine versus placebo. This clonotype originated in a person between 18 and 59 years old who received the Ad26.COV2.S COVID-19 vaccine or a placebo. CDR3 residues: CASSQPLAGGSYEQYF. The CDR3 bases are TGCGCCAGCAGCCAGCCCCTAGCGGGGGGCTCCTACGAGCAGTACTTC.